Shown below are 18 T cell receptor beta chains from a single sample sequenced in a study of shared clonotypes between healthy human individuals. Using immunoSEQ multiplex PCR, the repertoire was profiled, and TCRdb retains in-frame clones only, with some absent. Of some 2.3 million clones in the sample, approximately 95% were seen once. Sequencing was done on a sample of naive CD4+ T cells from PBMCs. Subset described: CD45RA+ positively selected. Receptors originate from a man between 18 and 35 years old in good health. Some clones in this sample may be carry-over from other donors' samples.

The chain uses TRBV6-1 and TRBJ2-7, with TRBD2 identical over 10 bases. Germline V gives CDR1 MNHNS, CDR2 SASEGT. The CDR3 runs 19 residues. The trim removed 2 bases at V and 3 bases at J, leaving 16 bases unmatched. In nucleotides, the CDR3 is TGTGCCAGCAGTGAAAAACCCTCCCTATCTAGCGGGAGAAACTACGAGCAGTACTTC. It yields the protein CASSEKPSLSSGRNYEQYF.

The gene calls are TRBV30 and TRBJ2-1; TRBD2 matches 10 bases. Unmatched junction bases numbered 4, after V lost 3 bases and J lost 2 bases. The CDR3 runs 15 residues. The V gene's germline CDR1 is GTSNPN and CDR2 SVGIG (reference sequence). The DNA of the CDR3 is TGTGCCTGGAGGGAAGGGACTAGCGCCTACAATGAGCAGTTCTTC. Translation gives CAWREGTSAYNEQFF.

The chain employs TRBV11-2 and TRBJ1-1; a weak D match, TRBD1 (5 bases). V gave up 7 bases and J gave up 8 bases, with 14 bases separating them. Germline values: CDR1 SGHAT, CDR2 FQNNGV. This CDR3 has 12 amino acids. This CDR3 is CASNLIGGEAFF. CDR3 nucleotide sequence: TGTGCCAGCAACCTAATTGGGGGGGAAGCTTTCTTT.

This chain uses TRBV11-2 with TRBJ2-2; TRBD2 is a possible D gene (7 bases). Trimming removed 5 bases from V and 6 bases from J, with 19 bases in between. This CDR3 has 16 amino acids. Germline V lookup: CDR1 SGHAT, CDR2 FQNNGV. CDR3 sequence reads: CASSLGAGLGAGELFF. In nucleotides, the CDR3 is TGTGCCAGCAGCCTGGGGGCCGGACTAGGAGCCGGGGAGCTGTTTTTT. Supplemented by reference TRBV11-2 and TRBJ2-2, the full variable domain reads EAGVAQSPRYKIIEKRQSVAFWCNPISGHATLYWYQQILGQGPKLLIQFQNNGVVDDSQLPKDRFSAERLKGVDSTLKIQPAKLEDSAVYLCASSLGAGLGAGELFFGEGSRLTVL.

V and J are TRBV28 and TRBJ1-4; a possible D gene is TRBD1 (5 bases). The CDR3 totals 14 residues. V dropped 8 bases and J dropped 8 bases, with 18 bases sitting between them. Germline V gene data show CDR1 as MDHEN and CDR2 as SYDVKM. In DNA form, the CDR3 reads TGTGCCAGCCTTCGGGGAGGGACTTTAGAAAAACTGTTTTTT. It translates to CASLRGGTLEKLFF.

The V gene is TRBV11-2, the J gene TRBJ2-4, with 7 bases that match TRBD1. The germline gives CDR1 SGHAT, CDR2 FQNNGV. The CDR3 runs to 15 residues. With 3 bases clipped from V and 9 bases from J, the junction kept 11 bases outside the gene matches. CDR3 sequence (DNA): TGTGCCAGCAGCTTCGGGACAGCTATAAGTCCCATTCAGTACTTC. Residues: CASSFGTAISPIQYF.

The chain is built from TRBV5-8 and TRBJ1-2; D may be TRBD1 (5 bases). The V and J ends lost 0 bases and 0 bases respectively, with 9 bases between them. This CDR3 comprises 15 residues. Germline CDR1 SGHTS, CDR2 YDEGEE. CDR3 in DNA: TGTGCCAGCAGCTTGGGACGGGGCCCTAACTATGGCTACACCTTC. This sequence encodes CASSLGRGPNYGYTF.

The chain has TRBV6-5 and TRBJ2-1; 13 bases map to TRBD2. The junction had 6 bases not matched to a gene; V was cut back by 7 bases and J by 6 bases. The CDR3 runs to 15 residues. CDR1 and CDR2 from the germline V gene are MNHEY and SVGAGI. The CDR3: CASTWGLAGINEQFF. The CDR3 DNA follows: TGTGCCAGCACCTGGGGACTAGCGGGAATCAATGAGCAGTTCTTC.

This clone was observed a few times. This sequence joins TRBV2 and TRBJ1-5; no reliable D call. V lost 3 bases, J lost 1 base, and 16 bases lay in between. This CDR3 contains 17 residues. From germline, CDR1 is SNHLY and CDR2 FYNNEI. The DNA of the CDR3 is TGTGCCAGCAGTGATGGCGCCGGAGTTAGGAGCAATCAGCCCCAGCATTTT. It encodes CASSDGAGVRSNQPQHF.

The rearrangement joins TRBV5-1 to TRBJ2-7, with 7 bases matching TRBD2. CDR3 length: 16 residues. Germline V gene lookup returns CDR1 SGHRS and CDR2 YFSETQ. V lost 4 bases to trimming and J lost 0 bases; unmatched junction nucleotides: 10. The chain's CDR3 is CASSELAQTSSYEQYF. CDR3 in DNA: TGCGCCAGCAGCGAACTAGCGCAAACAAGCTCCTACGAGCAGTACTTC.

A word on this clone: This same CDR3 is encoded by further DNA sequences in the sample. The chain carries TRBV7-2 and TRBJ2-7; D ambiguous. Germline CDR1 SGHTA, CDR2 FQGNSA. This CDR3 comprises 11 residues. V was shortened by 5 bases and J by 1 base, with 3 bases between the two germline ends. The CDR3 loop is CASSRSYEQYF. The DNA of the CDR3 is TGTGCCAGCAGCCGATCCTACGAGCAGTACTTC.

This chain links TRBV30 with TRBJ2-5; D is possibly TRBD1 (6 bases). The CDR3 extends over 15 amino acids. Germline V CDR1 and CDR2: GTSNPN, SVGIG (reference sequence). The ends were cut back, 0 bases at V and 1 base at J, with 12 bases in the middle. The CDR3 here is CAWSVLSGVQETQYF. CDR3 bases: TGTGCCTGGAGTGTACTATCAGGGGTCCAAGAGACCCAGTACTTC.

For the CDR3, the DNA is TGTGCCAGCAGCTTGGGGACCCGATCCTCTGGAAACACCATATATTTT. This gives the protein CASSLGTRSSGNTIYF. The gene calls are TRBV5-4 and TRBJ1-3; D unclear. Trimming removed 0 bases at V and 0 bases at J, with 10 bases between. The germline CDR1 and CDR2 sequences are SGHNT and YYREEE (reference sequence). There are 16 residues in the CDR3.

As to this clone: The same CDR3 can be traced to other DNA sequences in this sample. CDR3 nucleotides: TGTGCCAGCTCACCAGGGACAGGCGACTATGGCTACACCTTC. Translated, it gives CASSPGTGDYGYTF. J is TRBJ1-2 and V is TRBV18, with TRBD1 identical over 8 bases. The CDR3 has 14 residues. J gave up 3 bases and V 2 bases, and 2 bases lay outside the gene matches. Germline V gene data show CDR1 as KGHSH and CDR2 as LQKENI.

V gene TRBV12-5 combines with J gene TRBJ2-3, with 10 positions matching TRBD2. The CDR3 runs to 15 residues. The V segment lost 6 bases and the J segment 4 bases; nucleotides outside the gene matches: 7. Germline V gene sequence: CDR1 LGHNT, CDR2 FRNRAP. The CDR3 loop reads CASGRGTSDADTQYF. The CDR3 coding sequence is TGTGCTAGTGGACGCGGGACTAGCGACGCAGATACGCAGTATTTT.

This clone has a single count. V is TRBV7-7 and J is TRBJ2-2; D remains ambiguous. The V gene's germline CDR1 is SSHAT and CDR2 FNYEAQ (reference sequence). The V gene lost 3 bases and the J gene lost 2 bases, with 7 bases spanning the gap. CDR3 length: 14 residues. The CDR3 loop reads CASSFQVNTGELFF. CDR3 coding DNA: TGTGCCAGCAGCTTCCAGGTCAACACCGGGGAGCTGTTTTTT.

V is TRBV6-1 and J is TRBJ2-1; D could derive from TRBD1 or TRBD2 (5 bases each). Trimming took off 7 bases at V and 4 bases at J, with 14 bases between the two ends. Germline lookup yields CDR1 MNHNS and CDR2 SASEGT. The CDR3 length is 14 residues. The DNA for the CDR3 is TGTGCCAGCACCGTTAGGGGAGAGTACAATGAGCAGTTCTTC. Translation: CASTVRGEYNEQFF.

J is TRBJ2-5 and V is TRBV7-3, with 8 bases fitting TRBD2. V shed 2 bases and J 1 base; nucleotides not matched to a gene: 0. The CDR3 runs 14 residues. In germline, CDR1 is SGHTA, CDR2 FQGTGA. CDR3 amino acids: CASSLGTSQETQYF. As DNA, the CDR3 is TGTGCCAGCAGCTTAGGGACTAGCCAAGAGACCCAGTACTTC. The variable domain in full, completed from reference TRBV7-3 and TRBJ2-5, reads GAGVSQTPSNKVTEKGKYVELRCDPISGHTALYWYRQSLGQGPEFLIYFQGTGAADDSGLPNDRFFAVRPEGSVSTLKIQRTERGDSAVYLCASSLGTSQETQYFGPGTRLLVL.